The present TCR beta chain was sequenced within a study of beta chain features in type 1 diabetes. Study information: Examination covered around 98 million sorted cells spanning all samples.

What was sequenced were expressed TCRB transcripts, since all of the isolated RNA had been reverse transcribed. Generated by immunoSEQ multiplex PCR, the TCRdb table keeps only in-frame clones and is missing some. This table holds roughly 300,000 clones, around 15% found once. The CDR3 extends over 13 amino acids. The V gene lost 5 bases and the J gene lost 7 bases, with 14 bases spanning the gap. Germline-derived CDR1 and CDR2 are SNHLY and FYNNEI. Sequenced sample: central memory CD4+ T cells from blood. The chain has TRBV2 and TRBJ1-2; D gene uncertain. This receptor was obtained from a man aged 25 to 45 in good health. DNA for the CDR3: TGTGCCAGCAGTCCCGAGGGAATTGGTGGCTACACCTTC. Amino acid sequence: CASSPEGIGGYTF.